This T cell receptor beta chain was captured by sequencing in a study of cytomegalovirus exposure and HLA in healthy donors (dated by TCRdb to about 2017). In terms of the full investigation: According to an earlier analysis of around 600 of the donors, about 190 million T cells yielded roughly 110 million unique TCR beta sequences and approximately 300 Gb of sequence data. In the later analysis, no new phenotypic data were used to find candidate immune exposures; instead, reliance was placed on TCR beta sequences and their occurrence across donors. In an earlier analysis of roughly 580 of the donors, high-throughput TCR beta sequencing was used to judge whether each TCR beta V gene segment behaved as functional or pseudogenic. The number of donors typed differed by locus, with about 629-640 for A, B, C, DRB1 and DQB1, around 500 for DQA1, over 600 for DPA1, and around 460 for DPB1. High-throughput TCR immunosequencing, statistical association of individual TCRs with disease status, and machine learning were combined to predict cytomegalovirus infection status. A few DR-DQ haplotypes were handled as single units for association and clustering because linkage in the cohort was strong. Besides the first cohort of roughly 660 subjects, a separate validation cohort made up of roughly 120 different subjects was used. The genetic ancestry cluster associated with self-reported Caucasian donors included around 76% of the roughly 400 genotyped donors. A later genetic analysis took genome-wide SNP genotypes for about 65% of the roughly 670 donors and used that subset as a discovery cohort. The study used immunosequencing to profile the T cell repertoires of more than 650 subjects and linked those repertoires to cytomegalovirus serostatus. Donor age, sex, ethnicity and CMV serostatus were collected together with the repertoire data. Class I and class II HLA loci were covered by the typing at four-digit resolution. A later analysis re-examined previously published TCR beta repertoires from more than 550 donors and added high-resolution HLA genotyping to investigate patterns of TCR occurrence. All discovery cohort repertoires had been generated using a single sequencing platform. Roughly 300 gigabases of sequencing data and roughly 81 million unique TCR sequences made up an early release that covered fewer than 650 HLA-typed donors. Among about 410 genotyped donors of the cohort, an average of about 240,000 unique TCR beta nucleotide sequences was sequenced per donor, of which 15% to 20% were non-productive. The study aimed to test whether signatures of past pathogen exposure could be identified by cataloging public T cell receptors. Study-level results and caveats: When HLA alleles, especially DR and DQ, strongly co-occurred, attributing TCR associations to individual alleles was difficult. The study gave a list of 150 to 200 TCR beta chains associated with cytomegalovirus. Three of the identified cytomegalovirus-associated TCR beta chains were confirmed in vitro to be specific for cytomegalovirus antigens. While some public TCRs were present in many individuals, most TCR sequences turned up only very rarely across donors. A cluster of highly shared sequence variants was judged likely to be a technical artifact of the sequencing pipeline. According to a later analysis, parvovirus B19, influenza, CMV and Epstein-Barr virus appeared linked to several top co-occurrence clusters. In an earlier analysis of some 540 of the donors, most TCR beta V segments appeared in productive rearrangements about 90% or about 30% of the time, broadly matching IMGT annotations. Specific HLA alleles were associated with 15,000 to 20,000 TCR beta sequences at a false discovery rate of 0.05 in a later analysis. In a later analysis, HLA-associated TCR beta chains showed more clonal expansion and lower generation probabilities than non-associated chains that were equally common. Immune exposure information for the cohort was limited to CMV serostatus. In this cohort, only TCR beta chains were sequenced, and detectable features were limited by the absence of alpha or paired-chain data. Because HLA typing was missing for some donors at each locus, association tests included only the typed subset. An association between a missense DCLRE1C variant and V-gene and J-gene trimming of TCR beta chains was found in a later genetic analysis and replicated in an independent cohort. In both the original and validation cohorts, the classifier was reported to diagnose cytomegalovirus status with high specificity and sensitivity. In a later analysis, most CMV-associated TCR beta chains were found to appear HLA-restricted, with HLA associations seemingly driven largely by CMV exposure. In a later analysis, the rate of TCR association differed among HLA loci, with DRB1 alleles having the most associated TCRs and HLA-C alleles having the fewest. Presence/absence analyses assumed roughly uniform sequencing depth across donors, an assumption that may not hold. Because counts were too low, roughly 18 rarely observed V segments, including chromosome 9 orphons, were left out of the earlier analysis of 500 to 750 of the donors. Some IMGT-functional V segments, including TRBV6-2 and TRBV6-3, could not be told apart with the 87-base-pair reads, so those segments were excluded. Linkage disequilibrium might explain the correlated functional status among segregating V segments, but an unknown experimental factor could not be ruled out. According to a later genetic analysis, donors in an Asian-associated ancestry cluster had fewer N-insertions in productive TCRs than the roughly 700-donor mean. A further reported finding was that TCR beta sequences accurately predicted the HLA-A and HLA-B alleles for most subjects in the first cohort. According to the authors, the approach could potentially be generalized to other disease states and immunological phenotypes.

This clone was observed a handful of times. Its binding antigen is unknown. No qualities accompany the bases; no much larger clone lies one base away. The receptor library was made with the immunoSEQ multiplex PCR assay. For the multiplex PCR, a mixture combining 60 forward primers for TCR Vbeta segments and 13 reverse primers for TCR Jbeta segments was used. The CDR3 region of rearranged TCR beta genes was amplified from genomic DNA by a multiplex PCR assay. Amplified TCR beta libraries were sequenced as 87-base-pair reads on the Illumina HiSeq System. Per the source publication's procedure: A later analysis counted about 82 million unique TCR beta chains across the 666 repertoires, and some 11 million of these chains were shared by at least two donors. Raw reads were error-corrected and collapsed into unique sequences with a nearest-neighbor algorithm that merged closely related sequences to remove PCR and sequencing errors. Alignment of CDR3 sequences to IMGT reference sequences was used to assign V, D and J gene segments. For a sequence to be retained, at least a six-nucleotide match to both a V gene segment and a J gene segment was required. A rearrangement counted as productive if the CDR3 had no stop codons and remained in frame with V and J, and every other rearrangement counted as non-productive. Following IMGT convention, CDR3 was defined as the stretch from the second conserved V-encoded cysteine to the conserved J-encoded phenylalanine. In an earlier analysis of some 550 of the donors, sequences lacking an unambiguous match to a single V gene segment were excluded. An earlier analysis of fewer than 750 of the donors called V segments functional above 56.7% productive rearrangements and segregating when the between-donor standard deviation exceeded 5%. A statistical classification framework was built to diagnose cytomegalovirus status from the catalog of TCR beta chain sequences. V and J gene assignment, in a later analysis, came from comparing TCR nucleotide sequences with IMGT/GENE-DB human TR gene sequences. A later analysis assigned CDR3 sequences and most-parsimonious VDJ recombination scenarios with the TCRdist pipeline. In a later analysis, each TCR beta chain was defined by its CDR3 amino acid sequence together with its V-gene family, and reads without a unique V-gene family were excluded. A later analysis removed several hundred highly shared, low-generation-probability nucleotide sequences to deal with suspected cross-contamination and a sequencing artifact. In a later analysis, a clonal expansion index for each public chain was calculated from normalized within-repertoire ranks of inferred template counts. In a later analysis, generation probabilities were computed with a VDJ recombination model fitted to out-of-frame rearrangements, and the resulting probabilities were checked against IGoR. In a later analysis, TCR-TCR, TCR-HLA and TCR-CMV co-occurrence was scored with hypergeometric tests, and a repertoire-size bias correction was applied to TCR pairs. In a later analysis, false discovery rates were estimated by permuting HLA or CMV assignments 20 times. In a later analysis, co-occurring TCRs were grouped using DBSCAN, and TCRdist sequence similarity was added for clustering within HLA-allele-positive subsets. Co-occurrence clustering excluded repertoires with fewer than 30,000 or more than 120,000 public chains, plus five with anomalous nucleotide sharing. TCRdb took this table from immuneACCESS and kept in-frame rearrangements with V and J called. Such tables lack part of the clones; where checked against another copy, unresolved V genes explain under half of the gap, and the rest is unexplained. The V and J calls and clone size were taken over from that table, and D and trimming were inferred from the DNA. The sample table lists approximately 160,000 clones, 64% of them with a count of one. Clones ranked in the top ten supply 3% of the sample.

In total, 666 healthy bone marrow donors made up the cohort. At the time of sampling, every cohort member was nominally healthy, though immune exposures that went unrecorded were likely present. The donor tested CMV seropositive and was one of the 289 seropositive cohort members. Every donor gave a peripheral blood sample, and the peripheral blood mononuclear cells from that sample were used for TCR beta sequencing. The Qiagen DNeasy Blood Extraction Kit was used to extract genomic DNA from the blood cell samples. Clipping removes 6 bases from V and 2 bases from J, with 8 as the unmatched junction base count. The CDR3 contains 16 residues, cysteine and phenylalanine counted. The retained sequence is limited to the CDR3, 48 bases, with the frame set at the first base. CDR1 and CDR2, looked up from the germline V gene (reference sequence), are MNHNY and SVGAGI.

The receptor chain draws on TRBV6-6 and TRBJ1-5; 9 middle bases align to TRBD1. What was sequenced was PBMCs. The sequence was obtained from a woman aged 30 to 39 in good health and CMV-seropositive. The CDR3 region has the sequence CASRGQGGVGNQPQHF. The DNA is TGTGCCAGCAGGGGACAGGGAGGAGTGGGCAATCAGCCCCAGCATTTT.